A selection of T cell receptor beta chains follows, all from one sample in a study of T-cell reconstitution after alpha-beta-depleted transplantation in children. Using its own MiXCR run on the PCR reads, TCRdb lists one record per CDR3 protein. The table includes 70,000 to 95,000 distinct CDR3 sequences, 15% to 20% detected once. Specimen: PBMCs, mostly from graft donor cells, collected 360 days after TCRalphabeta/CD19-depleted stem cell transplant. All receptors derive from a male patient between 2 and 10 years old who had a stem cell transplant for acute lymphoblastic leukemia, so the T cells may come from the graft donor. Each CDR3 is given with its conserved first and last residue. D genes are given only for firm matches. Some rows mark clone size as missing; the rest say once, few, many or name a class of expanded clone.

NA,TRBV5-6,TRBJ1-2,NA,14,CASSFHRANYGYTF,TGTGCCAGCAGCTTTCACAGAGCTAACTATGGCTACACCTTC
few,TRBV7-8,TRBJ2-7,TRBD2,17,CASSLGRLAGGSYEQYF,TGTGCCAGCAGCTTAGGGCGACTAGCGGGAGGATCATACGAGCAGTACTTC
NA,TRBV7-9,TRBJ2-1,NA,15,CASTFGGLPYNEQFF,TGTGCCAGCACCTTCGGAGGACTCCCCTACAATGAGCAGTTCTTC
few,TRBV5-1,TRBJ2-3,NA,16,CASSLVWGAQTDTQYF,TGCGCCAGCAGCTTGGTTTGGGGGGCGCAGACAGATACGCAGTATTTT
NA,TRBV6-5,TRBJ1-1,NA,14,CASSYNGRGIEAFF,TGTGCCAGCAGTTACAACGGGAGGGGGATTGAAGCTTTCTTT
NA,TRBV18,TRBJ1-3,NA,15,CASSPLGVTGNTIYF,TGTGCCAGCTCACCCCTTGGGGTTACTGGAAACACCATATATTTT
NA,TRBV4-1,TRBJ2-4,TRBD2,16,CASSHNPGGRSSIQYF,TGCGCCAGCAGCCATAACCCGGGAGGCCGATCAAGCATTCAGTACTTC
few,TRBV5-5,TRBJ2-1,TRBD2,16,CASSLGREFPYNEQFF,TGTGCCAGCAGCTTGGGGCGGGAGTTCCCCTACAATGAGCAGTTCTTC
few,TRBV7-9,TRBJ2-3,TRBD1,14,CASNRQGNTDTQYF,TGTGCCAGCAACCGACAGGGGAACACAGATACGCAGTATTTT
NA,TRBV2,TRBJ2-5,TRBD1,17,CASSERIRTGGKETQYF,TGTGCCAGCAGTGAGAGAATTAGGACAGGGGGTAAGGAGACCCAGTACTTC
few,TRBV10-3,TRBJ2-1,TRBD1,17,CAISESGTGGSYNEQFF,TGTGCCATCAGTGAGTCGGGGACAGGGGGCTCCTACAATGAGCAGTTCTTC
NA,TRBV29-1,TRBJ2-7,NA,12,CSVGSNSYEQYF,TGCAGCGTTGGGTCGAACTCCTACGAGCAGTACTTC
NA,TRBV29-1,TRBJ2-1,NA,11,CSVGLLNEQFF,TGCAGCGTTGGGTTGCTCAATGAGCAGTTCTTC
few,TRBV5-1,TRBJ2-2,NA,15,CASTLSGSDTGELFF,TGCGCCAGCACACTGAGTGGATCCGACACCGGGGAGCTGTTTTTT
many,TRBV12-3/TRBV12-4,TRBJ2-5,TRBD1,15,CASSLGQRIQETQYF,TGTGCCAGCAGCCTGGGACAGAGAATACAAGAGACCCAGTACTTC
many,TRBV24-1,TRBJ2-1,TRBD2,19,CATSDFLWIAGEANNEQFF,TGTGCCACCAGTGATTTTCTGTGGATAGCGGGAGAGGCAAACAATGAGCAGTTCTTC
NA,TRBV7-9,TRBJ2-3,NA,15,CASSYWDGVPDTQYF,TGTGCCAGCAGCTATTGGGACGGGGTCCCAGATACGCAGTATTTT
few,TRBV7-2,TRBJ2-7,TRBD1,15,CASSFHRGLWYEQYF,TGTGCCAGCAGCTTCCACAGGGGGTTGTGGTACGAGCAGTACTTC
large,TRBV7-9,TRBJ1-2,NA,9,CASSSSYTF,TGTGCCAGCAGTTCAAGCTACACCTTC
many,TRBV6-5,TRBJ1-1,TRBD1,13,CASRRQGNTEAFF,TGTGCCAGCAGGCGACAGGGGAACACTGAAGCTTTCTTT
NA,TRBV9,TRBJ1-1,TRBD1,16,CASSVGWTGLNTEAFF,TGTGCCAGCAGCGTAGGGTGGACAGGCCTGAACACTGAAGCTTTCTTT
few,TRBV12-5,TRBJ2-1,TRBD2,17,CASGLVPTSGRENEQFF,TGTGCTAGTGGTTTGGTACCCACTAGCGGGAGGGAGAATGAGCAGTTCTTC
NA,TRBV7-6,TRBJ2-3,TRBD1,15,CASSLGDRNSDTQYF,TGTGCCAGCAGCTTAGGGGACAGGAATTCAGATACGCAGTATTTT
NA,TRBV5-1,TRBJ1-1,NA,14,CASSLVGINTEAFF,TGCGCCAGCAGCTTGGTGGGTATTAACACTGAAGCTTTCTTT
few,TRBV6-1,TRBJ1-5,NA,11,CASSDYQPQHF,TGTGCCAGCAGTGATTATCAGCCCCAGCATTTT
NA,TRBV5-1,TRBJ2-1,TRBD2,17,CASSSGTSVFSYNEQFF,TGCGCCAGCAGCTCTGGGACTAGCGTATTTTCCTACAATGAGCAGTTCTTC
few,TRBV9,TRBJ2-3,NA,14,CASSVARERDTQYF,TGTGCCAGCAGCGTAGCCAGGGAGAGGGATACGCAGTATTTT
NA,TRBV7-2,TRBJ1-1,NA,13,CASSPRAGSEAFF,TGTGCCAGCAGCCCCCGAGCAGGGTCTGAAGCTTTCTTT
NA,TRBV24-1,TRBJ1-1,NA,12,CATSGGNTEAFF,TGTGCCACCAGTGGAGGGAACACTGAAGCTTTCTTT
NA,TRBV10-2,TRBJ2-7,NA,11,CASSEVGEQYF,TGCGCCAGCAGTGAGGTCGGCGAGCAGTACTTC
NA,TRBV6-1,TRBJ2-7,TRBD1,15,CASSHLGTEAYEQYF,TGTGCCAGCAGCCACCTCGGGACAGAAGCCTACGAGCAGTACTTC
few,TRBV10-3,TRBJ2-7,NA,14,CAISESGQIYEQYF,TGTGCCATCAGTGAGTCTGGACAGATCTACGAGCAGTACTTC
few,TRBV12-3/TRBV12-4,TRBJ2-7,NA,11,CASSLTAEQYF,TGTGCCAGCAGTCTCACAGCTGAGCAGTACTTC
few,TRBV4-1,TRBJ2-3,NA,18,CASSQERNPRDNTDTQYF,TGCGCCAGCAGCCAAGAACGGAACCCCAGGGATAACACAGATACGCAGTATTTT
NA,TRBV4-1,TRBJ2-2,NA,17,CASSQVGSAGEYGELFF,TGCGCCAGCAGCCAAGTAGGATCGGCAGGGGAGTACGGGGAGCTGTTTTTT
few,TRBV20-1,TRBJ2-7,TRBD2,14,CSATRLAGPYEQYF,TGCAGTGCTACCCGACTAGCGGGACCCTACGAGCAGTACTTC
few,TRBV6-1,TRBJ2-1,NA,14,CASSPQGGYNEQFF,TGTGCCAGCAGTCCCCAGGGCGGCTACAATGAGCAGTTCTTC
few,TRBV12-3/TRBV12-4,TRBJ2-3,NA,11,CASSISGPQYF,TGTGCCAGCAGTATCTCAGGGCCGCAGTATTTT
few,TRBV10-3,TRBJ2-1,NA,14,CAISESAPYNEQFF,TGTGCCATCAGTGAGTCAGCCCCCTACAATGAGCAGTTCTTC
few,TRBV5-6,TRBJ2-3,TRBD2,19,CASSFGGTSAIASTDTQYF,TGTGCCAGCAGCTTTGGGGGGACTAGCGCCATTGCTAGCACAGATACGCAGTATTTT
many,TRBV12-3/TRBV12-4,TRBJ2-2,NA,13,CASSLKGPGELFF,TGTGCCAGCAGTTTGAAGGGACCCGGGGAGCTGTTTTTT
many,TRBV5-1,TRBJ2-3,TRBD2,20,CASCALDGLAGENRTDTQYF,TGCGCCAGCTGCGCATTGGACGGACTAGCGGGGGAAAACCGCACAGATACGCAGTATTTT
NA,TRBV7-9,TRBJ1-1,NA,13,CASSLQSTTEAFF,TGTGCCAGCAGCTTACAGTCGACGACTGAAGCTTTCTTT
NA,TRBV24-1,TRBJ2-1,TRBD2,14,CATTTSGSYNEQFF,TGTGCCACCACGACTAGCGGTTCCTACAATGAGCAGTTCTTC
few,TRBV20-1,TRBJ1-3,NA,16,CSASPTGRRSGNTIYF,TGCAGTGCTAGCCCAACAGGCCGGAGATCTGGAAACACCATATATTTT
few,TRBV4-1,TRBJ2-7,TRBD1,16,CASSQDWWDRGYEQYF,TGCGCCAGCAGCCAAGACTGGTGGGACAGGGGCTACGAGCAGTACTTC
few,TRBV12-5,TRBJ2-3,TRBD2,18,CASGLARLASPSTDTQYF,TGTGCTAGTGGTTTGGCTCGACTAGCCTCCCCTAGCACAGATACGCAGTATTTT
many,TRBV6-5,TRBJ1-1,NA,14,CASSYTSPRHEAFF,TGTGCCAGCAGTTACACTTCACCGAGACACGAAGCTTTCTTT
NA,TRBV20-1,TRBJ2-1,NA,14,CSADERRIQRKQFF,TGCAGTGCAGACGAAAGACGGATTCAGAGGAAGCAGTTCTTC
NA,TRBV4-1,TRBJ2-7,NA,15,CASSRYGTRDYEQYF,TGCGCCAGCAGCCGATACGGGACACGCGATTACGAGCAGTACTTC
many,TRBV7-9,TRBJ2-5,NA,16,CASSRAGLMFEETQYF,TGTGCCAGCAGTCGTGCTGGTTTGATGTTTGAAGAGACCCAGTACTTC
few,TRBV27,TRBJ2-3,NA,17,CASSFQIPLDPSNTQYF,TGTGCCAGCAGTTTTCAGATACCTCTAGACCCATCTAATACGCAGTATTTT